The 21 T cell receptor beta chains given below trace back to one sample, sequenced in a study of Graves' ophthalmopathy and Graves' hyperthyroidism. Investigators amplified TCR beta CDR3 regions from RNA transcripts. HTBI-primed first-round RT-PCR preceded second-round multiplex PCR. TCRdb re-called the multiplex PCR reads with MiXCR, one entry per CDR3 protein. Of 400,000 to 450,000 distinct CDR3 sequences listed, approximately 21% are singletons. The sequenced material came from peripheral blood. These receptors came from a woman younger than 35 with stable Graves' hyperthyroidism.

Many counts were recorded for this clonotype. This chain links TRBV10-3 with TRBJ2-7; 9 bases agree with TRBD1. The CDR3 length is 15 residues. V lost 4 bases, J lost 2 bases, and 6 bases stayed unmatched. CDR1 is ENHRY and CDR2 is SYGVKD in the germline V gene. In DNA form, the CDR3 reads TGTGCCATCAGTGGAGGACAGGGGATCCCCTACGAGCAGTACTTC. Its protein is CAISGGQGIPYEQYF.

This clonotype was picked up many times. The chain carries TRBV28 and TRBJ2-5; no clear D gene. The CDR3 has 11 residues. CDR1 is MDHEN, CDR2 SYDVKM, per germline. Trimming took off 6 bases at V and 7 bases at J, with 9 bases between the two ends. The CDR3 region is CASSPSGTQYF. The CDR3 region has the DNA TGTGCCAGCAGCCCTTCAGGGACCCAGTACTTC.

Comment on this clonotype: At one of its ends the junction is not consistent with the germline gene, which may arise from a read error. The rearrangement links TRBV6-5 to TRBJ2-5; D tentatively fits TRBD1 or TRBD2 (5 bases each). The V gene's germline CDR1 is MNHEY and CDR2 SVGAGI. This CDR3 comprises 15 residues. CDR3 DNA: TGTGCCAGCCGTTACGGGGCAGGGATTTCGGAGACCCAGTACTTC. It specifies CASRYGAGISETQYF.

This clonotype was picked up many times. This chain links TRBV28 with TRBJ2-7; D gene uncertain. Trimming removed 6 bases at V and 2 bases at J, with 8 bases between. The CDR3 consists of 12 residues. Germline-derived CDR1 and CDR2 are MDHEN and SYDVKM. CDR3 sequence reads: CASSNRPYEQYF. The DNA for the CDR3 is TGTGCCAGCAGCAATAGGCCCTACGAGCAGTACTTC.

This clonotype was seen repeatedly, ten times or more. This chain joins TRBV4-1 and TRBJ1-1; TRBD1 is a possible D gene (5 bases). The CDR3 loop spans 14 amino acids. CDR1 and CDR2 from the germline V gene are MGHRA and YSYEKL. Trimming shortened V by 0 bases and J by 5 bases, and 10 bases separated the two germline ends. In nucleotides, the CDR3 is TGCGCCAGCAGCCAAGAAGGGGCGGCTACTGAAGCTTTCTTT. Amino acid sequence: CASSQEGAATEAFF.

The sample holds many counts of this clonotype. V gene TRBV13 combines with J gene TRBJ2-7; TRBD2 aligns across 10 bases. This CDR3 comprises 15 residues. Germline values: CDR1 PRHDT, CDR2 FYEKMQ (reference sequence). V gave up 5 bases and J gave up 7 bases; unmatched junction bases: 11. CDR3 sequence (DNA): TGTGCCAGCAGCCACCGAGCGGGAGGGTTTCAGGAGCAGTACTTC. Its translation: CASSHRAGGFQEQYF.

There are many counts of this clonotype. The chain links TRBV11-2 to TRBJ2-4; D may be TRBD1 (6 bases). CDR3 length: 15 amino acids. Trimming cost V 3 bases and J 1 base, with 10 bases left between them. Germline assignment: CDR1 SGHAT and CDR2 FQNNGV. DNA of the CDR3: TGTGCCAGCAGCTTCTGGGGGCGGGCCAAAAACATTCAGTACTTC. Its protein is CASSFWGRAKNIQYF.

The sample holds many counts of this clonotype. The V call is TRBV28, the J call TRBJ1-6; 7 bases align to TRBD1. The CDR3 is made up of 14 amino acids. The V gene end was trimmed by 10 bases and the J gene end by 3 bases; junction bases not matched to a gene: 6. The germline V gene has CDR1 MDHEN and CDR2 SYDVKM. CDR3 residues: CATQGGNYNSPLHF. DNA of the CDR3: TGTGCCACCCAGGGGGGAAACTATAATTCACCCCTCCACTTT.

The rearrangement links TRBV27 to TRBJ2-6; D is uncertain. V was trimmed by 6 bases and J by 4 bases, leaving 16 bases between them. Germline lookup yields CDR1 MNHEY and CDR2 SMNVEV (reference sequence). The CDR3 extends over 16 amino acids. The CDR3, as DNA: TGTGCCAGCAGCACAATACGGGTTTCGGGGGCCAACGTCCTGACTTTC. Its protein is CASSTIRVSGANVLTF.

This clonotype has a count of ten or more. The chain is built from TRBV2 and TRBJ2-5, with TRBD1 as a possible D gene (6 bases). The CDR3 is 12 residues long. Germline loops: CDR1 SNHLY, CDR2 FYNNEI. V lost 7 bases and J lost 5, with 11 bases in between. The CDR3 protein is CASNRESETQYF. CDR3 coding DNA: TGTGCCAGCAACAGGGAATCGGAGACCCAGTACTTC.

Details on this clonotype: A much bigger clone sits one base away, suggesting this may be a read error. The chain recombines TRBV7-8 with TRBJ1-3; D remains unclear. CDR1 is SGHVS and CDR2 is FQNEAQ in the germline V gene. This CDR3 has 15 residues. The CDR3 sequence: CDSSTGLPPGNTIYF. As DNA, the CDR3 is TGTGACAGCAGCACGGGCCTTCCCCCTGGAAACACCATATATTTT.

This chain's CDR3 is CASSAITGDRLYEQYF. In DNA form, the CDR3 reads TGCGCCAGCAGCGCCATCACAGGGGACCGCCTCTACGAGCAGTACTTC. The chain uses TRBV5-1 and TRBJ2-7; 7 bases are a match to TRBD1. J was trimmed by 3 bases and V by 4 bases; bases with no gene match: 13. The CDR3 consists of 16 residues. The germline CDR1 and CDR2 sequences are SGHRS and YFSETQ.

This clonotype was observed at least ten times. V is TRBV20-1 and J is TRBJ2-7, with 7 bases that match TRBD2. This CDR3 comprises 12 residues. The V gene's germline CDR1 is DFQATT and CDR2 SNEGSKA (reference sequence). V shed 5 bases and J 7 bases; nucleotides not matched to a gene: 8. CDR3 nucleotides: TGCAGTGCTCGGACCGGGACTAAAGAGCAGTACTTC. Translation gives CSARTGTKEQYF.

This clonotype was recorded many times. The rearrangement links TRBV2 to TRBJ1-1; D gene ambiguous. Per germline, CDR1 SNHLY and CDR2 FYNNEI. V lost 8 bases and J lost 1, with 8 bases in between. This CDR3 contains 12 residues. The CDR3 DNA is TGTGCCAGCGGGCGGGAGAACACTGAAGCTTTCTTT. Translation gives CASGRENTEAFF.

This clonotype was seen ten or more times. In nucleotides, the CDR3 is TGCAGTGCTAGAGGACCGGTTGGGACTGAAGCTTTCTTT. This encodes CSARGPVGTEAFF. The rearrangement joins TRBV20-1 to TRBJ1-1; no clear D gene. The CDR3 is 13 amino acids. Germline CDR1 is DFQATT and CDR2 is SNEGSKA (reference sequence). Deletions cut 1 base from V and 5 bases from J, with 11 bases between.

For this clonotype: A read error is possible here, since a much larger clone lies one base away. The chain employs TRBV6-1 and TRBJ2-1, with TRBD1 as a possible D gene (6 bases). In germline, CDR1 is MNHNS, CDR2 SASEGT. The CDR3 consists of 17 residues. CDR3 residues: CASSVRRDTNSYNEKFF. CDR3 bases: TGTGCCAGCAGTGTCCGACGGGACACCAACTCCTACAATGAGAAGTTCTTC.

Comment on this clonotype: This may be a read error, as it is one base from a much larger clone. The chain links TRBV9 to TRBJ1-1; TRBD1 is a possible D gene (6 bases). Germline V gene lookup returns CDR1 SGDLS and CDR2 YYNGEE. The CDR3 consists of 16 residues. V lost 2 bases and J 5 bases, leaving 19 bases between the germline ends. CDR3 loop: CASSVGLRYRVTEAFF. The CDR3 DNA follows: TGTGCCAGCAGCGTGGGACTCCGGTACAGGGTTACTGAAGCTTTCTTT.

This clonotype was observed a few times. V usage is TRBV5-1 and J usage is TRBJ2-7; 16 positions agree with TRBD2. Looked up from germline, CDR1 is SGHRS and CDR2 is YFSETQ. The CDR3 consists of 17 residues. V shed 4 bases, J shed 2 bases, and the junction held 6 bases outside the gene matches. The CDR3, as DNA: TGCGCCAGCAGCCCCGGGACTAGCGGGAGGGTACCCTACGAGCAGTACTTC. It yields the protein CASSPGTSGRVPYEQYF.

There are many counts of this clonotype. The V and J genes are TRBV6-2 or TRBV6-3 and TRBJ1-5, with a possible D match to TRBD1 (5 bases). Germline V gene lookup returns CDR1 MNHEY and CDR2 SVGEGT. With 7 bases removed from V and 5 bases from J, the gap between germline ends came to 24 bases. The CDR3 consists of 17 residues. CDR3 in amino acids: CASTGDRGVVEYQPQHF. As DNA, the CDR3 is TGTGCCAGCACCGGGGACCGCGGGGTAGTAGAGTATCAGCCCCAGCATTTT.

This clonotype was seen at least ten times. This rearrangement joins TRBV28 to TRBJ2-7, with a weak D call TRBD1 (5 bases). The V end lost 3 bases, the J end lost 2 bases, and 17 bases lay between the germline ends. CDR3 length: 16 residues. Germline assignment: CDR1 MDHEN and CDR2 SYDVKM. In DNA, the CDR3 is TGTGCCAGCAGTTTTTGGACACTGGGCACCCCCTACGAGCAGTACTTC. Protein: CASSFWTLGTPYEQYF.

In this sample, this clonotype turned up many times. The chain links TRBV11-2 to TRBJ1-1, with D maybe TRBD1 (6 bases). In germline, CDR1 is SGHAT, CDR2 FQNNGV. The CDR3 extends over 14 amino acids. V was shortened by 5 bases and J by 6 bases, with 16 bases between the two germline ends. CDR3 loop: CASSDTGYDPEAFF. CDR3 DNA: TGTGCCAGCAGCGATACAGGGTACGACCCTGAAGCTTTCTTT. The full variable domain, with the rest looked up from reference TRBV11-2 and TRBJ1-1, is EAGVAQSPRYKIIEKRQSVAFWCNPISGHATLYWYQQILGQGPKLLIQFQNNGVVDDSQLPKDRFSAERLKGVDSTLKIQPAKLEDSAVYLCASSDTGYDPEAFFGQGTRLTVV.